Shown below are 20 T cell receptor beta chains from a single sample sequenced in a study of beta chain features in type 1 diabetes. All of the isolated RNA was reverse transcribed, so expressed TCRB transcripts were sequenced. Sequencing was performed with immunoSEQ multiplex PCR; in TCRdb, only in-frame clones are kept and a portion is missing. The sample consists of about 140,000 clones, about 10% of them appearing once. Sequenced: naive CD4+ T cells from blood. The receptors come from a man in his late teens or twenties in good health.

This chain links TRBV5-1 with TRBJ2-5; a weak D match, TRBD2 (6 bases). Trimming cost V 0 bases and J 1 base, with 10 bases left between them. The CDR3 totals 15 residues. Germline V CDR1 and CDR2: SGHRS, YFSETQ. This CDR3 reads CASSLGGVGQETQYF. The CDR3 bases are TGCGCCAGCAGCTTGGGCGGGGTCGGCCAAGAGACCCAGTACTTC.

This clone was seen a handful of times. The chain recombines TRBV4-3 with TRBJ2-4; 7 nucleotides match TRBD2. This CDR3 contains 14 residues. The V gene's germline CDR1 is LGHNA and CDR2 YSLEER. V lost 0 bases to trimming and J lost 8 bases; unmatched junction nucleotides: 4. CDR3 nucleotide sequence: TGCGCCAGCAGCCAAGAGGGGAGGGCATACATTCAGTACTTC. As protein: CASSQEGRAYIQYF.

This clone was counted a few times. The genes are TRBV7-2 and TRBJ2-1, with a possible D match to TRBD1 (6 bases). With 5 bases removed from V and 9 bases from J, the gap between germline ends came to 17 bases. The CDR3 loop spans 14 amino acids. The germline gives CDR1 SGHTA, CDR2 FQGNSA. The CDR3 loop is CASSPGGQKVEQFF. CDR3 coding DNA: TGTGCCAGCAGCCCAGGCGGACAGAAGGTTGAGCAGTTCTTC.

CDR3 bases: TGTGCCAGCAGTTGGGGACAGTTAAGGGGCTATGGCTACACCTTC. This encodes CASSWGQLRGYGYTF. J is TRBJ1-2 and V is TRBV6-5, with 7 positions matching TRBD1. The CDR3 length is 15 residues. Germline CDR1 is MNHEY and CDR2 is SVGAGI. J lost 4 bases, V lost 4 bases, and 9 bases had no gene match.

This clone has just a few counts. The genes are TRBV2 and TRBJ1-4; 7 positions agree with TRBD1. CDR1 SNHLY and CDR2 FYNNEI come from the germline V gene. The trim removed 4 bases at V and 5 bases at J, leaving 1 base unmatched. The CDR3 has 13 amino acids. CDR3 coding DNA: TGTGCCAGCAGTGTACAGGGGAATGAAAAACTGTTTTTT. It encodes CASSVQGNEKLFF.

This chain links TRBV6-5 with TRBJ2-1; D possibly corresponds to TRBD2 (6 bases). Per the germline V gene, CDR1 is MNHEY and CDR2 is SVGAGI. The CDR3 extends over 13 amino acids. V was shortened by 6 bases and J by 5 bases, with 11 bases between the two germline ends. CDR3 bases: TGTGCCAGCAGGAAGACTAGTAACAATGAGCAGTTCTTC. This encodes CASRKTSNNEQFF.

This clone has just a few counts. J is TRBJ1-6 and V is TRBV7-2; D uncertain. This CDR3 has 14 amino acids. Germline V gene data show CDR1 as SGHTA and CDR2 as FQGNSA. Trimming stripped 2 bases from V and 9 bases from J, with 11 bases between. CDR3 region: CASSLSGETSPLHF. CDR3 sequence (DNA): TGTGCCAGCAGCTTATCGGGTGAAACTTCACCCCTCCACTTT.

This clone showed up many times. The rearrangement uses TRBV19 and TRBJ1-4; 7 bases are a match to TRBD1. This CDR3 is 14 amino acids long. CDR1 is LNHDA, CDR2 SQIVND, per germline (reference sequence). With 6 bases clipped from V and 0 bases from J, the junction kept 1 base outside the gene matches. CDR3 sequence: CASRGTATNEKLFF. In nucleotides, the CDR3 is TGTGCCAGTAGGGGGACAGCAACTAATGAAAAACTGTTTTTT.

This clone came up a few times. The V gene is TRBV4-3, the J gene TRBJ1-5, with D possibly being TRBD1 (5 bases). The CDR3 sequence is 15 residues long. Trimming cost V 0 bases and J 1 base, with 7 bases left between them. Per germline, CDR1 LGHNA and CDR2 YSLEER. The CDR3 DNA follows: TGCGCCAGCAGCCAAGAGAACAGGAGCAATCAGCCCCAGCATTTT. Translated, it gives CASSQENRSNQPQHF.

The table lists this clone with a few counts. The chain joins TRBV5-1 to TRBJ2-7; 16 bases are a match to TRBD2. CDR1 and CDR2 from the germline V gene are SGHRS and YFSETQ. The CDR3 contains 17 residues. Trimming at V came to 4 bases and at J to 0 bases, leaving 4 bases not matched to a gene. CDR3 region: CASSPGLAGGPSYEQYF. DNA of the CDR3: TGCGCCAGCAGCCCGGGACTAGCGGGGGGGCCCTCCTACGAGCAGTACTTC.

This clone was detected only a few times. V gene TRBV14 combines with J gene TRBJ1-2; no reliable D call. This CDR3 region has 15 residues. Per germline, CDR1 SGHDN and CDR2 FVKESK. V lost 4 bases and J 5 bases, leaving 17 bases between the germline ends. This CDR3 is CASSRPAAVRYGYTF. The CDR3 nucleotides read TGTGCCAGCAGCCGCCCGGCAGCGGTAAGGTATGGCTACACCTTC.

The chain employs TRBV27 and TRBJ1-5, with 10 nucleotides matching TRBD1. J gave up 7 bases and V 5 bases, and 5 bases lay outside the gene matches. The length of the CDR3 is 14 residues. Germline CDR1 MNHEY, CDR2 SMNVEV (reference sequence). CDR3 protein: CASSRTGGWQPQHF. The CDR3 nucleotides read TGTGCCAGCAGTCGGACAGGGGGTTGGCAGCCCCAGCATTTT.

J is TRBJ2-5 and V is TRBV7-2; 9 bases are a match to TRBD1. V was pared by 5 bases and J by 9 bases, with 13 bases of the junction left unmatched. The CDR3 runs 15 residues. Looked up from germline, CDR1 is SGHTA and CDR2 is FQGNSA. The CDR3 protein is CASSPQTTGGESQYF. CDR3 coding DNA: TGTGCCAGCAGCCCACAAACGACAGGGGGGGAGTCCCAGTACTTC.

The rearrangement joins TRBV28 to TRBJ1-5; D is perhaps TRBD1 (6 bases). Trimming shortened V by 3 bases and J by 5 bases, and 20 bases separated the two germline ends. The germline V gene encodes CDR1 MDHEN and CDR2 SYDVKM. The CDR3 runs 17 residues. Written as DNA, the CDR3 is TGTGCCAGCAGTTTCCTGCGGGGGGAGGGGGGCCATCAGCCCCAGCATTTT. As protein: CASSFLRGEGGHQPQHF.

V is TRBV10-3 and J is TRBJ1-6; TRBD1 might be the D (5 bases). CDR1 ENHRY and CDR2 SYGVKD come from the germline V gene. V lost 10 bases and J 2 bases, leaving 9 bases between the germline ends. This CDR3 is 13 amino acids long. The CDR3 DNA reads TGTGCCACCCCGACAGCCTATAATTCACCCCTCCACTTT. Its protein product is CATPTAYNSPLHF.

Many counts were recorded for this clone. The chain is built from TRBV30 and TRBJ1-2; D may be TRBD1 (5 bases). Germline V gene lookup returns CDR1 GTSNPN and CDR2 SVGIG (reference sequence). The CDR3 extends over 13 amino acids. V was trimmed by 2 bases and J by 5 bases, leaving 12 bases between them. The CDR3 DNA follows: TGTGCCTGGAGTTCAGATCGGGGGTATGGCTACACCTTC. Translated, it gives CAWSSDRGYGYTF.

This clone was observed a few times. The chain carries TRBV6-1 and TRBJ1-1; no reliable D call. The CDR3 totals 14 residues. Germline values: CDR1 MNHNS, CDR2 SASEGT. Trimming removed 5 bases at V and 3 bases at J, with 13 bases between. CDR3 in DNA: TGTGCCAGCAGTATCGGTCCTGGAGACACTGAAGCTTTCTTT. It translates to CASSIGPGDTEAFF.

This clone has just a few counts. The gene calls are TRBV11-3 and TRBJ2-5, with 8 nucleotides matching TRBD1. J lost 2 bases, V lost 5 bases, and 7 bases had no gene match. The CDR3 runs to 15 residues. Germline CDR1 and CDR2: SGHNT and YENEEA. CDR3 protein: CASSTTGGGQETQYF. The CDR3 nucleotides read TGTGCCAGCAGCACCACAGGGGGTGGGCAAGAGACCCAGTACTTC.

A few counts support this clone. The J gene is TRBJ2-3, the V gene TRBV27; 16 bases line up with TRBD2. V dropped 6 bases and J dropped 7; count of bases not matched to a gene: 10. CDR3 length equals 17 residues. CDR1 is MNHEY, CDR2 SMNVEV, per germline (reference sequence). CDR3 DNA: TGTGCCAGCAGACGAACCGGGACTAGCGGGGGGGCGAATACGCAGTATTTT. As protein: CASRRTGTSGGANTQYF.

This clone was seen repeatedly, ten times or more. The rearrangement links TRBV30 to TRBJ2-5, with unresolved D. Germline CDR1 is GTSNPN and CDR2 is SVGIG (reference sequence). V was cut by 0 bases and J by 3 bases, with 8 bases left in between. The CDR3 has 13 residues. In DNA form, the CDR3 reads TGTGCCTGGAGTGTGGATCAGGAAGAGACCCAGTACTTC. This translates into CAWSVDQEETQYF.